These 20 T cell receptor beta chains were sequenced from one sample in a study of CD8 T cells in ankylosing spondylitis. TCRdb re-analysed the 5' RACE reads in MiXCR, keeping a single row per CDR3 protein. The data contain some 140,000 distinct CDR3 sequences, 5.5% to 7.5% of them singletons. Sequenced: blood, either unsorted or a sorted T cell fraction (not recorded which). The receptors shown here come from a female donor with ankylosing spondylitis or in good health (not recorded which).

In this sample, this clonotype turned up many times. The chain is built from TRBV7-2 and TRBJ2-1; 12 nucleotides agree with TRBD1. CDR3 length: 16 residues. In germline, CDR1 is SGHTA, CDR2 FQGNSA. Trimming took 2 bases from V and 7 from J; bases not matched to a gene: 6. CDR3 DNA: TGTGCCAGCAGCTTATTAGGGACAGGGGGCTGGAATGAGCAGTTCTTC. This gives the protein CASSLLGTGGWNEQFF.

This chain connects TRBV4-2 to TRBJ2-4, with unresolved D. This CDR3 comprises 15 residues. Trimming removed 3 bases from V and 3 bases from J, with 12 bases in between. Germline V gene data show CDR1 as LGHNA and CDR2 as YNFKEQ. CDR3 in DNA: TGTGCCAGCAGCCAGGAGTCTGTCAGCAAAAACATTCAGTACTTC. This codes for CASSQESVSKNIQYF.

This clonotype was observed many times. J is TRBJ2-3 and V is TRBV5-1; unclear D gene. V lost 0 bases and J 11 bases, leaving 16 bases between the germline ends. CDR3 length: 14 amino acids. Germline V gene lookup returns CDR1 SGHRS and CDR2 YFSETQ. The DNA of the CDR3 is TGCGCCAGCAGCTTGGCTCCGCAAGAATCGGGGCAGTATTTT. It specifies CASSLAPQESGQYF.

This clonotype was counted many times. The chain joins TRBV10-3 to TRBJ1-3; 8 bases agree with TRBD1. Germline CDR1 reads ENHRY; CDR2 reads SYGVKD. J was trimmed by 4 bases and V by 6 bases; bases with no gene match: 8. This CDR3 comprises 15 residues. The CDR3 region has the DNA TGTGCCATCAGGGGGGACAGGACGGACGGAAACACCATATATTTT. Protein sequence: CAIRGDRTDGNTIYF.

There are many counts of this clonotype. J is TRBJ2-1 and V is TRBV11-2; 10 bases match TRBD2. The CDR3 has 15 amino acids. J lost 7 bases, V lost 0 bases, and 3 bases had no gene match. Germline CDR1 and CDR2: SGHAT and FQNNGV. The CDR3 nucleotides read TGTGCCAGCAGCTTAGAAGGACTAGCGGTAAATGAGCAGTTCTTC. It translates to CASSLEGLAVNEQFF.

This clonotype was counted ten times or more. The rearrangement links TRBV4-1 to TRBJ2-2; possibly TRBD2 for D (6 bases). Germline V gene data show CDR1 as MGHRA and CDR2 as YSYEKL. The CDR3 totals 16 residues. Trimming took off 0 bases at V and 2 bases at J, with 10 bases between the two ends. The CDR3 sequence is CASSQEGLHNTGELFF. The CDR3 DNA reads TGCGCCAGCAGCCAAGAGGGACTCCACAACACCGGGGAGCTGTTTTTT.

The table lists this clonotype with many counts. The chain employs TRBV7-9 and TRBJ2-2; D unresolved. V lost 4 bases and J 8 bases, leaving 8 bases between the germline ends. This CDR3 has 12 amino acids. CDR1 and CDR2 from the germline V gene are SEHNR and FQNEAQ (reference sequence). The CDR3 region is CASSSPTGELFF. In nucleotides, the CDR3 is TGTGCCAGCAGCTCACCGACAGGGGAGCTGTTTTTT.

Many counts were recorded for this clonotype. The chain combines TRBV3-1 with TRBJ2-4; D is unresolved. The V end was cut by 1 base, the J end by 0 bases, with 13 bases between. CDR1 is LGHDT and CDR2 is YNNKEL in the germline V gene (reference sequence). This CDR3 comprises 17 residues. CDR3 in amino acids: CASSQGVGELAKNIQYF. The CDR3 nucleotides read TGTGCCAGCAGCCAAGGCGTCGGAGAACTAGCCAAAAACATTCAGTACTTC.

In this sample, this clonotype turned up many times. The chain combines TRBV10-3 with TRBJ2-7; 8 bases match TRBD1. V lost 0 bases and J lost 10; bases outside the gene matches: 8. The V gene's germline CDR1 is ENHRY and CDR2 SYGVKD. This CDR3 spans 14 amino acids. The CDR3 reads CAISESFLDRDQYF. The CDR3 bases are TGTGCCATCAGTGAGTCGTTTTTGGACAGGGACCAGTACTTC.

The chain is built from TRBV7-2 and TRBJ1-2; 9 bases map to TRBD1. The germline V gene has CDR1 SGHTA and CDR2 FQGNSA. With V trimmed by 4 bases and J by 4 bases, 7 bases remained unmatched. This CDR3 has 15 residues. In nucleotides, the CDR3 is TGTGCCAGCAGCTCCGGGACAGGGCAACCCTATGGCTACACCTTC. Protein sequence: CASSSGTGQPYGYTF.

In its sample, this clonotype was seen a few times. In nucleotides, the CDR3 is TGTGCCAGCACCGAGGCAGTGGCAGGGCTTAATGAAAAACTGTTTTTT. As protein: CASTEAVAGLNEKLFF. The chain carries TRBV7-2 and TRBJ1-4; a weak D match, TRBD1 (5 bases). This CDR3 spans 16 amino acids. V was pared by 7 bases and J by 4 bases, with 19 bases between. The germline CDR1 and CDR2 sequences are SGHTA and FQGNSA.

In its sample, this clonotype was seen many times. V and J are TRBV4-1 and TRBJ1-5, with D tentatively TRBD1 (6 bases). V shed 4 bases and J shed 4 bases, with 14 bases lying between them. The germline V gene encodes CDR1 MGHRA and CDR2 YSYEKL. This CDR3 has 15 residues. Here the CDR3 DNA reads TGCGCCAGCAGCCTTTCAAGGGGGGTGAATCAGCCCCAGCATTTT. Protein: CASSLSRGVNQPQHF.

CDR3: CASSQEGPWETQYF. The CDR3 nucleotides read TGTGCCAGCAGCCAAGAGGGACCCTGGGAGACCCAGTACTTC. The rearrangement links TRBV3-1 to TRBJ2-5, with D perhaps TRBD1 or TRBD2 (5 bases each). Germline V gene data show CDR1 as LGHDT and CDR2 as YNNKEL (reference sequence). The V and J ends lost 0 bases and 5 bases respectively, with 10 bases between them. This CDR3 has 14 amino acids.

This clonotype was picked up many times. This chain connects TRBV20-1 to TRBJ1-2; D perhaps matches TRBD1 (5 bases). The CDR3 extends over 15 amino acids. Trimming took off 7 bases at V and 0 bases at J, with 18 bases between the two ends. Germline CDR1 reads DFQATT; CDR2 reads SNEGSKA (reference sequence). The CDR3 here is CSVPGPTDSNYGYTF. CDR3 nucleotides: TGCAGTGTACCGGGACCGACGGACTCTAACTATGGCTACACCTTC.

This clonotype was observed many times. This sequence joins TRBV12-3 or TRBV12-4 and TRBJ1-3; D unresolved. The CDR3 is 11 residues long. Trimming left V 2 bases short and J 8 bases short, with 4 bases between. The CDR3 DNA reads as TGTGCCAGCAGTTTAAGGGACACCATATATTTT. It codes for CASSLRDTIYF.

This clonotype has ten or more counts. The chain is built from TRBV5-1 and TRBJ2-1; D is perhaps TRBD1 (5 bases). The CDR3 loop spans 13 amino acids. Trimming removed 1 base from V and 5 bases from J, with 7 bases in between. Germline values: CDR1 SGHRS, CDR2 YFSETQ. The DNA for the CDR3 is TGCGCCAGCAGCTTGAGCAGGGACAATGAGCAGTTCTTC. This sequence encodes CASSLSRDNEQFF.

This clonotype has at least ten counts. The rearrangement links TRBV25-1 to TRBJ1-4; no definite D call. The CDR3 is 14 residues long. CDR1 and CDR2 (germline): MGHDK, SYGVNS. The ends were cut back, 2 bases at V and 8 bases at J, with 12 bases in the middle. The CDR3 region is CASSENPLREKLFF. CDR3 sequence (DNA): TGTGCCAGCAGTGAAAACCCCTTACGGGAAAAACTGTTTTTT. Full variable domain (outside the CDR3, taken from reference TRBV25-1 and TRBJ1-4): EADIYQTPRYLVIGTGKKITLECSQTMGHDKMYWYQQDPGMELHLIHYSYGVNSTEKGDLSSESTVSRIRTEHFPLTLESARPSHTSQYLCASSENPLREKLFFGSGTQLSVL.

There are many counts of this clonotype. The genes are TRBV5-6 and TRBJ1-3; D gene uncertain. The germline V gene has CDR1 SGHDT and CDR2 YYEEEE. The CDR3 runs 14 residues. Between the trimmed V and J ends, which lost 0 bases and 0 bases, there was a span of 4 bases. The CDR3 coding sequence is TGTGCCAGCAGCTTGGACCTCTCTGGAAACACCATATATTTT. It yields the protein CASSLDLSGNTIYF.

This clonotype was seen only a few times. The V and J genes are TRBV7-2 and TRBJ2-3; D is ambiguous. V dropped 2 bases and J dropped 3 bases, with 9 bases sitting between them. The germline V gene has CDR1 SGHTA and CDR2 FQGNSA. The CDR3 length is 14 residues. The DNA of the CDR3 is TGTGCCAGCAGCTTACTCGGCCAGACAGATACGCAGTATTTT. Protein product: CASSLLGQTDTQYF.

Ten or more counts support this clonotype. CDR3 sequence (DNA): TGTGCCAGCAGCCAAAGGTTTCTCGGCGGGGGGACAGATACGCAGTATTTT. Translated, it gives CASSQRFLGGGTDTQYF. The V call is TRBV3-1, the J call TRBJ2-3; 8 bases are shared with TRBD2. The CDR3 extends over 17 amino acids. J lost 3 bases, V lost 2 bases, and 10 bases had no gene match. Per the germline V gene, CDR1 is LGHDT and CDR2 is YNNKEL (reference sequence).